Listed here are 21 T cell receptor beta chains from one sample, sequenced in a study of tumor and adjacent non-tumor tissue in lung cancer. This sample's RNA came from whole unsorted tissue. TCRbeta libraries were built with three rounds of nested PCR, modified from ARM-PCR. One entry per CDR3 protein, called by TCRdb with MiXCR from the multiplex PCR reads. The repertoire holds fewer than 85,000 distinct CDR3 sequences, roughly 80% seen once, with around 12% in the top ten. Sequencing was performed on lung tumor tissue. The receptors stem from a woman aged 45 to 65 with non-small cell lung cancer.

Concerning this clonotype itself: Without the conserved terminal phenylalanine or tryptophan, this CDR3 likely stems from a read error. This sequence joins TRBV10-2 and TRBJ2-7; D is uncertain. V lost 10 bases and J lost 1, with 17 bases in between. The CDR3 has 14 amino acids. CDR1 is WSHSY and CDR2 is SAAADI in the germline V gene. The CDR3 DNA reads TGCGCCACCCAAGACACACATTCTTCCTACGAGCAGTACTAC. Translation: CATQDTHSSYEQYY.

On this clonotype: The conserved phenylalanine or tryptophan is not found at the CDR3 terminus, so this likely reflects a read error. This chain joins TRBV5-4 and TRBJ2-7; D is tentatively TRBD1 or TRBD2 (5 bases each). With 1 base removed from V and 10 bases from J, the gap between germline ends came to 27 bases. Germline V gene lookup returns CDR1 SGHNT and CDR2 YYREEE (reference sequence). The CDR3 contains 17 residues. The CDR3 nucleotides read TGTGCCAGCAGCTTGTCACCCCCTTGGTGGGGTATTTGGGACCAGTACTTG. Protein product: CASSLSPPWWGIWDQYL.

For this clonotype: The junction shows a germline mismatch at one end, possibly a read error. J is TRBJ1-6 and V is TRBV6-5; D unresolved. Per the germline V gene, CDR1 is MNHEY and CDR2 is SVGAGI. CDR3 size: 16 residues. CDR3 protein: CASSSTSSSYNSPVHF. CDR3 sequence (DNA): TGCGCCAGCAGTTCCACCAGTAGCTCCTATAATTCACCCGTCCACTTT.

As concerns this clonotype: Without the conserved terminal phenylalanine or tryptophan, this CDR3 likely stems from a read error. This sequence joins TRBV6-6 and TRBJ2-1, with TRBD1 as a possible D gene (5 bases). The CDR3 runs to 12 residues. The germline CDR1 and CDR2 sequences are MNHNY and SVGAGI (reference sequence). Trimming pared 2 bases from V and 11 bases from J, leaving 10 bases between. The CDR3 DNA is TGTGCCAGCAGTTACGGGGCTGTTAAGCAGTTCCTC. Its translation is CASSYGAVKQFL.

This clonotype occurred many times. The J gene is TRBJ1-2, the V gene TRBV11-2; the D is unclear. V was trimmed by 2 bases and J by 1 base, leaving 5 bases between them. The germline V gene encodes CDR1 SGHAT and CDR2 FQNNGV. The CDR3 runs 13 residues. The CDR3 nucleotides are TGTGCCAGCAGCTTAACGGATAACTATGGCTACACCTTC. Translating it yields CASSLTDNYGYTF.

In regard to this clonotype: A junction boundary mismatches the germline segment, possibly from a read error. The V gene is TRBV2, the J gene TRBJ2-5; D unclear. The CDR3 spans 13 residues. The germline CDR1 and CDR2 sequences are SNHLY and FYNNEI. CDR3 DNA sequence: TGTGCCAGATGTGGGGTGCTTCAAGAGATCCAGTACTTC. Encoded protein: CARCGVLQEIQYF.

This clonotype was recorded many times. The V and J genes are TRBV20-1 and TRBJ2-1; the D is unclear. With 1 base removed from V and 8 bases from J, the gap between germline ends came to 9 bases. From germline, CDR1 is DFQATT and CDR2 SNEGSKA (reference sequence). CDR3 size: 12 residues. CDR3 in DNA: TGCAGTGCTAGAGGTAGCTGGGATGAGCAGTTCTTC. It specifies CSARGSWDEQFF.

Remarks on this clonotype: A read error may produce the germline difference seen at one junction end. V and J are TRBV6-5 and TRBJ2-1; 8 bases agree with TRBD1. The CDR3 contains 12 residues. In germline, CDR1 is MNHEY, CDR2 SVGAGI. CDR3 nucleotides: TGTACCAGCAGTCGGACAGGGTTTGACCAGTTCTTC. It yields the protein CTSSRTGFDQFF.

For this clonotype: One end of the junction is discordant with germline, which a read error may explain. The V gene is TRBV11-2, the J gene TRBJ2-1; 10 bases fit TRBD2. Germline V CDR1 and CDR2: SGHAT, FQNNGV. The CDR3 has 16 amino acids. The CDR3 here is CASSPGGLAGVGEQLF. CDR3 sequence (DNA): TGTGCTAGCAGCCCAGGGGGGCTAGCGGGAGTAGGTGAACAGCTCTTC.

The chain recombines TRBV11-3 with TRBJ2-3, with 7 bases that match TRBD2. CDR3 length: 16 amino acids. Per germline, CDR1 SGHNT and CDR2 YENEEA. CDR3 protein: CTISLGWRESADTQYF. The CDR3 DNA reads TGTACCATCAGCTTAGGATGGCGGGAGAGTGCAGATACGCAGTATTTT.

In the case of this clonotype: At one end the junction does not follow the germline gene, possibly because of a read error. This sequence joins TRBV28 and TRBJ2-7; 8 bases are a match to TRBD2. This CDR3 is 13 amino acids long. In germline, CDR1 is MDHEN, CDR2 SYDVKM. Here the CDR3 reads CASSNSGMNERYF. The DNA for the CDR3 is TGTGCCAGCAGTAATAGCGGGATGAACGAGCGGTACTTC. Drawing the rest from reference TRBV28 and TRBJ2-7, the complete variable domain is DVKVTQSSRYLVKRTGEKVFLECVQDMDHENMFWYRQDPGLGLRLIYFSYDVKMKEKGDIPEGYSVSREKKERFSLILESASTNQTSMYLCASSNSGMNERYFGPGTRLTVT.

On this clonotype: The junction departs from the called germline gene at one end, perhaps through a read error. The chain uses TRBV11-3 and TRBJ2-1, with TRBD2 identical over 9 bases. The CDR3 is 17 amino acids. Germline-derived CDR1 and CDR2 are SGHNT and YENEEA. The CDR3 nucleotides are TGTGCCAGCGGCTTAGGGACTAGCAGCAGCTCCTACAATGTACAGTTCTTC. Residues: CASGLGTSSSSYNVQFF.

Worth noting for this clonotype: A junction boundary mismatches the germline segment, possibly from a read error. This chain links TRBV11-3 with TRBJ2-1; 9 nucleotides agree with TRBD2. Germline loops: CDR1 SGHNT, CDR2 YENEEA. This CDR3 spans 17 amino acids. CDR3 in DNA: TGTACCAGTATCTTAGGGACTAGCAGCAGCTCCTACAAAGAGCAGTTCTTC. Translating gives CTSILGTSSSSYKEQFF.

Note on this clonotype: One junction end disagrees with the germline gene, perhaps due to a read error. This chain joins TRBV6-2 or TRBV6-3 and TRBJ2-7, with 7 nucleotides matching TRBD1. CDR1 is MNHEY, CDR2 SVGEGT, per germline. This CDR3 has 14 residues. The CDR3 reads CPSSYRDSSYEQCF. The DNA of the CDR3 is TGTCCCAGCAGTTACCGGGACAGCTCCTACGAACAGTGCTTC.

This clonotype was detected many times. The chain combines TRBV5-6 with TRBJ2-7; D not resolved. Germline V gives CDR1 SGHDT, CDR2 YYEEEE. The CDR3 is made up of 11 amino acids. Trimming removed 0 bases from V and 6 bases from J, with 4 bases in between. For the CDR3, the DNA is TGTGCCAGCAGCTTGGCGTCCGAGCAGTACTTC. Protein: CASSLASEQYF.

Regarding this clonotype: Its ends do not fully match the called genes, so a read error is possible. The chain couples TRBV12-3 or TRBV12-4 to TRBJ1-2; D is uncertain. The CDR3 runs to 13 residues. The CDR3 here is CASSSVIGQAYTF. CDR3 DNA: TGTGCCAGCAGTTCAGTAATCGGGCAGGCCTACACTTTC.

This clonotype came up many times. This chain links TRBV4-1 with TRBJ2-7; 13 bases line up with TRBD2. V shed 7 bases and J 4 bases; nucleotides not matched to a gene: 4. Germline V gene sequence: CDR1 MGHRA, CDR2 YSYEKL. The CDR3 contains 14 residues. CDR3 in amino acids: CASKTSGRPYEQYF. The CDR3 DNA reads TGCGCCAGCAAGACTAGCGGGAGGCCGTACGAGCAGTACTTC.

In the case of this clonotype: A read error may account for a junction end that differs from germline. The CDR3 loop reads CASSQEAGNPYNVQFF. The CDR3 DNA reads TGTGCCAGCAGCCAAGAGGCGGGAAACCCCTACAATGTGCAGTTCTTC. The genes are TRBV4-2 and TRBJ2-1; perhaps TRBD2 as D (6 bases). The germline CDR1 and CDR2 sequences are LGHNA and YNFKEQ. The CDR3 runs to 16 residues.

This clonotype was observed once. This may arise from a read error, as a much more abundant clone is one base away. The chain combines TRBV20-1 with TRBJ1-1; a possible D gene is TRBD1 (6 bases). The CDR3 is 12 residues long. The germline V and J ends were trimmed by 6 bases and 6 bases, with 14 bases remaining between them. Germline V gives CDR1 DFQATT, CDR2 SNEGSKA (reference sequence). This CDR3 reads CSADTGGPEAFF. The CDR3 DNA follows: TGCAGTGCCGATACGGGGGGCCCTGAAGCTTTCTTT.

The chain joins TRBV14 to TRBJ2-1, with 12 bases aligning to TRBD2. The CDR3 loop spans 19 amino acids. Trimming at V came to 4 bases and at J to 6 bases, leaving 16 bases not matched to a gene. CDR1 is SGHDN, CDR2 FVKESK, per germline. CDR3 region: CASSRKREAGLAGCNEQFF. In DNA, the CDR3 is TGTGCCAGCAGCCGAAAGCGCGAGGCGGGACTAGCGGGCTGCAATGAGCAGTTCTTC.

The chain's CDR3 is CASNFPVGVQSQHF. In DNA form, the CDR3 reads TGTGCCAGCAATTTCCCGGTGGGGGTACAGTCCCAGCATTTT. The chain links TRBV12-3 or TRBV12-4 to TRBJ1-5; tentatively, D is TRBD1 (5 bases). The CDR3 length is 14 residues. V gave up 7 bases and J gave up 11 bases, with 21 bases separating them.